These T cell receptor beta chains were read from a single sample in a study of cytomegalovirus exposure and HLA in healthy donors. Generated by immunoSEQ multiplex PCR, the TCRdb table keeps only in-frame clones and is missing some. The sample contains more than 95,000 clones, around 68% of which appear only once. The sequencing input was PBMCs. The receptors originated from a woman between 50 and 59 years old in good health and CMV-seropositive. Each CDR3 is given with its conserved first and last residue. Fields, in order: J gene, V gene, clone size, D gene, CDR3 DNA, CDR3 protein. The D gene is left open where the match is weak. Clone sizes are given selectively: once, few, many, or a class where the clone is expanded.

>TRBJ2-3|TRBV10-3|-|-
TGTGCCATCAGTGAGACAGTAAGCACAGATACGCAGTATTTT
CAISETVSTDTQYF
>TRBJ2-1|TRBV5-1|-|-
TGCGCCAGCAGCTTGGTAGGGGAACTGGAGAATGAGCAGTTCTTC
CASSLVGELENEQFF
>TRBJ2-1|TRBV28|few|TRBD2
TGTGCCAGCAGTTCCCTTAGCGGGATTATAAATGAGCAGTTCTTC
CASSSLSGIINEQFF
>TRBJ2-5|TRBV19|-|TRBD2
TGTGCCAGTAGTATCGGACTAGCCGGAGAGACCCAGTACTTC
CASSIGLAGETQYF
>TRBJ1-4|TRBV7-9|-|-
TGTGCCAGCAGCTTAGACACGGCCAGGAATGAAAAACTGTTTTTT
CASSLDTARNEKLFF
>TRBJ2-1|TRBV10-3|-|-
TGTGCCATCAGTGAGTCTGGAGGTGGAGGGGGCACTGAGCAGTTCTTC
CAISESGGGGGTEQFF
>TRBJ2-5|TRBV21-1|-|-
TGTGCCAGCAGCAATCGGACAGGGGGCCTTAAACCCGAAGAGACCCAGTACTTC
CASSNRTGGLKPEETQYF
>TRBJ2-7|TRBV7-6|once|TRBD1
TGTGCCACCAAACCTTTACGCTCGGACAGGGGTGATACCTACGAGCAGTACTTC
CATKPLRSDRGDTYEQYF
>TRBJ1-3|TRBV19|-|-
TGTGCCAGTACCAATCGGGGGGATGGTGGAAACACCATATATTTT
CASTNRGDGGNTIYF
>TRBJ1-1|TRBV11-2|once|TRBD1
TGTGCCAGCAGCTTGAATCGGGACAGGTCAACGGAGGCTTTCTTT
CASSLNRDRSTEAFF
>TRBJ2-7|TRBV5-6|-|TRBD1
TGTGCCAGCAGCTGGGGACAGGGGGCTCGTGAGCAGTACTTC
CASSWGQGAREQYF
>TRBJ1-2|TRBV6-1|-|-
TGTGCCAGCAGTGAAGACCCCATAAGGGCCCGATTTGAGGGAGGCTATGGCTACACCTTC
CASSEDPIRARFEGGYGYTF
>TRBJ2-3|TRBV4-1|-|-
TGCGCCAGCAGCGTGGGGACTCACTACACAGATACGCAGTATTTT
CASSVGTHYTDTQYF
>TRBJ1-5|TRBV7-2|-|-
TGTGCCAGCAGCTTACTGGCAGGTTCTTCTTATAGCAATCAGCCCCAGCATTTT
CASSLLAGSSYSNQPQHF
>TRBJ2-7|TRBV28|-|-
TGTGCCAGCACCACAGGGTTCGAGCAGTACTTC
CASTTGFEQYF
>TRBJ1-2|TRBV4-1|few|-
TGCGCCAGCAGCCAAGTGGGGCTTTATGGCTACACCTTC
CASSQVGLYGYTF
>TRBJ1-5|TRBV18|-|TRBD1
TGTGCCAGCTCACCCACTAGGGACAGAGGCAATCAGCCCCAGCATTTT
CASSPTRDRGNQPQHF
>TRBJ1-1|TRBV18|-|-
TGTGCCAGCTCACCACCGACAGACACTGAAGCTTTCTTT
CASSPPTDTEAFF
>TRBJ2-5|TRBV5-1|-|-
TGCGCCAGCAGCATGGGACTTACCACCGCTCAAGAGACCCAGTACTTC
CASSMGLTTAQETQYF
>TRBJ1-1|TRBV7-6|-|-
TGTGCCAGCAGCTTAGTCCCGAGCACTGAAGCTTTCTTT
CASSLVPSTEAFF
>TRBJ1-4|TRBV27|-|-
TGTGCCAGCAGTTTAGGGGGGGGAACAACTAATGAAAAACTGTTTTTT
CASSLGGGTTNEKLFF
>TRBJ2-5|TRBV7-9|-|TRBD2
TGTGCCAGCAGCCGGACTAGCGGGGGACCAGAGACCCAGTACTTC
CASSRTSGGPETQYF
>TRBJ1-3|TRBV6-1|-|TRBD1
TGTGCCAGCAGCGCGACAGGGGTCGCAGGAAACACCATATATTTT
CASSATGVAGNTIYF
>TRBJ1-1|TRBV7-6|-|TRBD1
TGTGCCAGCAGCTCGACAACAGGGGCCACTGAAGCTTTCTTT
CASSSTTGATEAFF
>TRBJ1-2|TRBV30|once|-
TGTGCCTGGAGTGGAACAGGGAGTGGCTACACCTTC
CAWSGTGSGYTF
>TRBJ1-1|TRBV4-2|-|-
TGTGCCAGCAGCCAATCAGATTCTGAAGCTTTCTTT
CASSQSDSEAFF
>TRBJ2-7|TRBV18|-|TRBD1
TGTGCCAGCTCACCGGAGGGACAGGGTAAATCCGAGCAGTACTTC
CASSPEGQGKSEQYF
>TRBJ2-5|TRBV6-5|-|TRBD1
TGTGCCAGCAGTTCGGGACAGGTACAAGAGACCCAGTACTTC
CASSSGQVQETQYF
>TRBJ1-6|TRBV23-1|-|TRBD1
TGCGCCAGCAGCTCAATCGACAGGGGCAATTCACCCCTCCACTTT
CASSSIDRGNSPLHF
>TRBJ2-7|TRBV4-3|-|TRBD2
TGCGCCAGCAGCCAGGGATTGACTAGCGGGAGTGGCGAGCAGTACTTC
CASSQGLTSGSGEQYF
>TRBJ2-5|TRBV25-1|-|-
TGTGCCAGCAGTGAATATGACAGTGAAGAGACCCAGTACTTC
CASSEYDSEETQYF
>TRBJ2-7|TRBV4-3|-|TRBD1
TGCGCCAGCAGCCAAGGTCAGGGGGACCCCTACGAGCAGTACTTC
CASSQGQGDPYEQYF
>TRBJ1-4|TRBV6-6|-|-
TGTGCCAGCAGTCGGGGGGCAACTAATGAAAAACTGTTTTTT
CASSRGATNEKLFF
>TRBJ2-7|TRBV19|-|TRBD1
TGTGCCAGTAGTATGTCTAGGACAGGGGCGTACGAGCAGTACTTC
CASSMSRTGAYEQYF
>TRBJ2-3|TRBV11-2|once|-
TGTGCCAGCAGCTCCTACGGGAGCACAGATACGCAGTATTTT
CASSSYGSTDTQYF
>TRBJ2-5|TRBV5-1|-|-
TGCGCCAGCAGCTGGGGAGGAGGGGGGGCCATAGAGACCCAGTACTTC
CASSWGGGGAIETQYF
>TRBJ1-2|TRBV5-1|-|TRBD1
TGCGCCAGCAGGGGAACAGGGGGCCCGCACTATGGCTACACCTTC
CASRGTGGPHYGYTF
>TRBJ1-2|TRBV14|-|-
TGTGCCAGCAGCCAAGTAGGTACAGGGACCTATGGCTACACCTTC
CASSQVGTGTYGYTF
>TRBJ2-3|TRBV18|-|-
TGTGCCAGCTCACCCCGCACAGGGAGCACAGATACGCAGTATTTT
CASSPRTGSTDTQYF
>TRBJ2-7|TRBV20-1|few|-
TGCAGTGCTAGACAGATCTACGAGCAGTACTTC
CSARQIYEQYF
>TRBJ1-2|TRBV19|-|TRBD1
TGTGCCAGTAGTATCCAGACAGGGGGATATGGCTACACCTTC
CASSIQTGGYGYTF
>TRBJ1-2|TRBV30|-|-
TGTGCCTGGAGTGTTGCAGGGGCCCACGGCTACACCTTC
CAWSVAGAHGYTF
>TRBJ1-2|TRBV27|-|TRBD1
TGTGCCAGCAGTCCCGGACAGGGGGCCCGAGCTATCTATGGCTACACCTTC
CASSPGQGARAIYGYTF
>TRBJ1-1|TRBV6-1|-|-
TGTGCCAGCAGTGGAACCATGGGTCGGGCTGAAGCTTTCTTT
CASSGTMGRAEAFF
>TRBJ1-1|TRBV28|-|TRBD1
TGTGCCAGCAGTGACAGGGGTTGGAACACTGAAGCTTTCTTT
CASSDRGWNTEAFF
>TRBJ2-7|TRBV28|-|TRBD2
TGTGCCAGCACCGCGACTAGCGGGACCTCTACGAAGCAGTACTTC
CASTATSGTSTKQYF
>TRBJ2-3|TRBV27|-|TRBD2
TGTGCCAGCACAAACCCGGGACTAGCGGGGGGTGATACGCAGTATTTT
CASTNPGLAGGDTQYF
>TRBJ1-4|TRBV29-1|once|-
TGCAGCGTCAAAAGCGGGGGGAATTGGCCTAATGAAAAACTGTTTTTT
CSVKSGGNWPNEKLFF
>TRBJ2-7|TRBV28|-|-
TGTGCCAGCAGTTGGGCCTCAACCCCCTACGAGCAGTACTTC
CASSWASTPYEQYF
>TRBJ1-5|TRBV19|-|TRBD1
TGTGCCAGTAGTTTCAGGGACAGGGAACCTCAGCATTTT
CASSFRDREPQHF
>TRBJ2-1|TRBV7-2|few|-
TGTGCCAGCAGCTTTTCCAAATCCTACAATGAGCAGTTCTTC
CASSFSKSYNEQFF
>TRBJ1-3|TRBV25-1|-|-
TGTGCCAGCAAAGAGACAGGAAAAGGAAACACCATATATTTT
CASKETGKGNTIYF
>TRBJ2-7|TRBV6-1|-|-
TGTGCGGGGAAGACAGGAACCTACGAGCAGTACTTC
CAGKTGTYEQYF